This T cell receptor beta chain was identified in a study of cytomegalovirus exposure and HLA in healthy donors. Vbeta (60) and Jbeta (13) primers were used in the PCR. The table came from immunoSEQ multiplex PCR; TCRdb's copy has only in-frame clones and leaves some out. Here the sample spans 120,000 to 150,000 clones, over 65% being singletons. Points on this clone: The antigen is not known.

The CDR3 spans 14 residues. The V end lost 8 bases, the J end lost 11 bases, and 19 bases lay between the germline ends. Germline CDR1 reads MNHEY; CDR2 reads SMNVEV (reference sequence). Whole-study results and caveats: Within the data, a cluster of highly shared sequence variants was likely a sequencing artifact.

Sample: PBMCs. V and J are TRBV27 and TRBJ1-6, with D possibly matching TRBD1 (6 bases). The clonotype originates from a man aged 35 to 55 in good health and CMV-seropositive. CDR3 amino acids: CASGYRAGRPPLHF. CDR3 sequence (DNA): TGTGCCAGCGGTTACAGGGCCGGGCGGCCACCCCTCCACTTT.